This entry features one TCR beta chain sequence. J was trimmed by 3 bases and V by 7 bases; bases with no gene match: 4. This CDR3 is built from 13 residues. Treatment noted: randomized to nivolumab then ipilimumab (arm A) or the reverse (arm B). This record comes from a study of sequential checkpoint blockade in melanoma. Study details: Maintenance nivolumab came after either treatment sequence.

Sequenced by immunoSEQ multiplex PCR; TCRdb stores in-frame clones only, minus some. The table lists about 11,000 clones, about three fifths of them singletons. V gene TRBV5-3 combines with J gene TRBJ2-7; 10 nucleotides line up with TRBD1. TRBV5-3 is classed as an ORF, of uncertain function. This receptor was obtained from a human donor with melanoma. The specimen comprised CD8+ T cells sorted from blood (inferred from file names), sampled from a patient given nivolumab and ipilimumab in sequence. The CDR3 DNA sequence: TGTGCCAGAGAGGGGACAGGGGACTACGAGCAGTACTTC. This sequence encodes CAREGTGDYEQYF.